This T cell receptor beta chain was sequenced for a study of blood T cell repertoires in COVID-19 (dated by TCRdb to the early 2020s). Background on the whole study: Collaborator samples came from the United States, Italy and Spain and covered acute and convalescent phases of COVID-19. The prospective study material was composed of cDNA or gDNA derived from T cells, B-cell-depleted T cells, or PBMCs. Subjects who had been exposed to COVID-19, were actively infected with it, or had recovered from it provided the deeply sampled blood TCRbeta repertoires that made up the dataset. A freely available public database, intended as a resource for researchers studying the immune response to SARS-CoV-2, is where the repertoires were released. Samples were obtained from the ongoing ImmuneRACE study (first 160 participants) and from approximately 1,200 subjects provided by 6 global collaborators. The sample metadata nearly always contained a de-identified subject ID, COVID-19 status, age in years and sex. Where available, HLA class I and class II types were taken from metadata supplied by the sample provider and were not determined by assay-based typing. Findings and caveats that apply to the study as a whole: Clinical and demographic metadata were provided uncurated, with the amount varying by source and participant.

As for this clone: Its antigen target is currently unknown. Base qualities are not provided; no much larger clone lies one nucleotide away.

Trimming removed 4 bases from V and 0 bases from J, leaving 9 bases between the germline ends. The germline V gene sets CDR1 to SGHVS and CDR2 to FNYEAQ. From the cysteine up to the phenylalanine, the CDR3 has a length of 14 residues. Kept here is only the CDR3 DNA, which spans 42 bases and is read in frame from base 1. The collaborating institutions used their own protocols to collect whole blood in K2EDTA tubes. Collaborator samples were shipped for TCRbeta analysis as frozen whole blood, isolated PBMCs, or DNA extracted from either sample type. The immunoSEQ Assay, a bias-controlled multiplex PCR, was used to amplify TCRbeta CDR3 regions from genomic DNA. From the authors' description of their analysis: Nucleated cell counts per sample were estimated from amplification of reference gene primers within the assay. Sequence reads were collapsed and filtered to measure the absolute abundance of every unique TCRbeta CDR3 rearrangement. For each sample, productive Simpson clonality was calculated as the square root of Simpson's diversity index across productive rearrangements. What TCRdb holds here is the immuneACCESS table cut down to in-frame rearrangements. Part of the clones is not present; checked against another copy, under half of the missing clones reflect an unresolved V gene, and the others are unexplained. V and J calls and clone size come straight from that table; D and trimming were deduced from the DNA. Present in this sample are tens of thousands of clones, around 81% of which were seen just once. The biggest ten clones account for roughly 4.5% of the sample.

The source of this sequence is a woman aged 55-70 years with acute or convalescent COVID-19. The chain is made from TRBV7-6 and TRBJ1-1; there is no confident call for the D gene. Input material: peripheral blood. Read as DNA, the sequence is TGTGCCAGCAGCTCTTATCAGTTGAACACTGAAGCTTTCTTT. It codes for CASSSYQLNTEAFF.